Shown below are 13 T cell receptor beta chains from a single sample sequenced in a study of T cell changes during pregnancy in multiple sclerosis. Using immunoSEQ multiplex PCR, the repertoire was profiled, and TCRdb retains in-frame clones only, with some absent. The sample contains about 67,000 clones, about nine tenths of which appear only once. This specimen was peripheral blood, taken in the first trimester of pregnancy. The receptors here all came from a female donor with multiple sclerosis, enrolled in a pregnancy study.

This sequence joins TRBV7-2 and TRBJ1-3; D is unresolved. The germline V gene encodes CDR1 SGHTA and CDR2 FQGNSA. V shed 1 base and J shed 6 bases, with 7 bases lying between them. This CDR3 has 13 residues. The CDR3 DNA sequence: TGTGCCAGCAGCTTAGTCCGGGAAAACACCATATATTTT. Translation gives CASSLVRENTIYF.

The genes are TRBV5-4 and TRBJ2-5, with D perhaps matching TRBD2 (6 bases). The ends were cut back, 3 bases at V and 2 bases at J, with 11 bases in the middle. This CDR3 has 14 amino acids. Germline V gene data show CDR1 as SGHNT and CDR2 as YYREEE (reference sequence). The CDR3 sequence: CASSSGAGQETQYF. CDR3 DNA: TGTGCCAGCAGCTCGGGAGCGGGTCAAGAGACCCAGTACTTC.

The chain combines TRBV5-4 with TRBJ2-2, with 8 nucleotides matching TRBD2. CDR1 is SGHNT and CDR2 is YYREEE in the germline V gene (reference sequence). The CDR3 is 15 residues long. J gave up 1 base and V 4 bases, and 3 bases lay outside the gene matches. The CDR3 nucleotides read TGTGCCAGCAGCCTCCGGGGGGGGAACACCGGGGAGCTGTTTTTT. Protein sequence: CASSLRGGNTGELFF. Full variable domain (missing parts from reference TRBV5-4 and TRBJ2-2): ETGVTQSPTHLIKTRGQQVTLRCSSQSGHNTVSWYQQALGQGPQFIFQYYREEENGRGNFPPRFSGLQFPNYSSELNVNALELDDSALYLCASSLRGGNTGELFFGEGSRLTVL.

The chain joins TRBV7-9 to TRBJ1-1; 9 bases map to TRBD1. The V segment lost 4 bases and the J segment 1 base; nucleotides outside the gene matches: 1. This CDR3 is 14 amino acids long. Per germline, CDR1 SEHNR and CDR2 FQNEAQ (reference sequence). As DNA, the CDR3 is TGTGCCAGCAGCTCGGGACAGGGGAACACTGAAGCTTTCTTT. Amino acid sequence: CASSSGQGNTEAFF.

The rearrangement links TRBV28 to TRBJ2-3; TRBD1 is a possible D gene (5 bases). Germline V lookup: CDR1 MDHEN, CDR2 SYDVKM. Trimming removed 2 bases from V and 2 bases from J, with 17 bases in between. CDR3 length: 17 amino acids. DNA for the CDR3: TGTGCCAGCAGTTTAATCCCAGGGCCCTCTAACACAGATACGCAGTATTTT. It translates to CASSLIPGPSNTDTQYF.

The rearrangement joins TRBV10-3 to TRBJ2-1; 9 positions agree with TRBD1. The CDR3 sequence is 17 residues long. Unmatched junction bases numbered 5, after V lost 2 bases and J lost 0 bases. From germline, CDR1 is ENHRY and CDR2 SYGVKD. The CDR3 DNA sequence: TGTGCCATCAGTGAGGGGACAGGGAAGGGCTCCTACAATGAGCAGTTCTTC. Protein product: CAISEGTGKGSYNEQFF.

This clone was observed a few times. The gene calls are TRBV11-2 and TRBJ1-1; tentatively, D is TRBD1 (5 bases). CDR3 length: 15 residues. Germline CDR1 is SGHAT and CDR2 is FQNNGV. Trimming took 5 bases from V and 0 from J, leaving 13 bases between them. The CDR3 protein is CASSTKGFMNTEAFF. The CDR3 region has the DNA TGTGCCAGCAGCACCAAGGGGTTTATGAACACTGAAGCTTTCTTT.

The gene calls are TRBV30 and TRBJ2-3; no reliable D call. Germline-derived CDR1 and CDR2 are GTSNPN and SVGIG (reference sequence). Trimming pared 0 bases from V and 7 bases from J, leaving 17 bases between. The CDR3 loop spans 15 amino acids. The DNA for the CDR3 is TGTGCCTGGAGTGTGGATCGCCGAGGCAGCTATACGCAGTATTTT. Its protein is CAWSVDRRGSYTQYF.

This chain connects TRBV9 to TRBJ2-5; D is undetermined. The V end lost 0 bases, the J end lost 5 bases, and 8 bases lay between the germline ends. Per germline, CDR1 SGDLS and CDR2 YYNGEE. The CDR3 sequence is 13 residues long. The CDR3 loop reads CASSVATEETQYF. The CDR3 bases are TGTGCCAGCAGCGTAGCTACCGAGGAGACCCAGTACTTC.

The CDR3, as DNA: TGTGCCAGCAGTGACTACAGGGGGCGGGATGAAAAACTGTTTTTT. This encodes CASSDYRGRDEKLFF. The rearrangement links TRBV6-1 to TRBJ1-4; 9 nucleotides line up with TRBD1. V shed 3 bases and J 6 bases; nucleotides not matched to a gene: 5. Per germline, CDR1 MNHNS and CDR2 SASEGT. This CDR3 contains 15 residues.

The CDR3: CASSLTGTGAGYTF. The CDR3 DNA reads as TGTGCCAGCAGCCTGACCGGGACAGGGGCCGGCTACACCTTC. This rearrangement joins TRBV7-3 to TRBJ1-2; 10 bases line up with TRBD1. The V segment lost 5 bases and the J segment 8 bases; nucleotides outside the gene matches: 8. Germline V gene sequence: CDR1 SGHTA, CDR2 FQGTGA. CDR3 size: 14 residues.

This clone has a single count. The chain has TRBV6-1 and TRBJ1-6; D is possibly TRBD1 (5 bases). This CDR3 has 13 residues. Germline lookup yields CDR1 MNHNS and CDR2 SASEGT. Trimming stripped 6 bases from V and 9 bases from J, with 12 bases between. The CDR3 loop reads CASRSGLASPLHF. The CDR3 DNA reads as TGTGCCAGCAGGTCAGGGCTGGCTTCACCCCTCCACTTT.

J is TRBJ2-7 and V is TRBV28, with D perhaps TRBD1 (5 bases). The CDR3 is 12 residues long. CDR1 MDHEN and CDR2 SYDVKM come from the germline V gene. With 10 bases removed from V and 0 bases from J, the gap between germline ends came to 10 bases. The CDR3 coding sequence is TGTGCCACCGACAGATCCTCCTACGAGCAGTACTTC. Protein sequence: CATDRSSYEQYF.